Described below is a single T cell receptor (beta chain) sequence and its context. Repertoires were generated with immunoSEQ multiplex PCR, while TCRdb's copy carries only in-frame clones and drops some. The table records about 610,000 clones, approximately 87% of them present only once. Germline lookup yields CDR1 MNHEY and CDR2 SVGAGI. The CDR3 is 14 residues long. V lost 6 bases, J lost 3 bases, and 12 bases lay in between. This entry belongs to a study of shared T cell receptors in the human thymus. These data also featured in a second study, about human thymus T cells. From that report: What appeared biased in thymic and blood repertoires was the usage of V and J genes. Related research has reported that thymic repertoires overlap highly among unrelated individuals.

Sequenced material: thymocytes. The chain employs TRBV6-5 and TRBJ2-4; D not resolved. This TCR was recovered from a boy under two years old with a congenital heart defect. DNA of the CDR3: TGTGCCAGCAGCCCGAACAGCCTCAAAAACATTCAGTACTTC. Translating it yields CASSPNSLKNIQYF.